This T cell receptor (beta chain) was profiled in a study of blood T cell repertoires in COVID-19. Study details: Nucleic acid was either cDNA or gDNA, and it came from T cells, B-cell-depleted T cells, or PBMCs.

Study processing details: Reference gene primer amplification gave nucleated cell count estimates. Here immunoSEQ multiplex PCR was the method, and the copy in TCRdb shows in-frame clones only, minus some. Clonal size and the V and J genes are those of that table, whereas D and trimming came from the DNA. The data contain nearly 55,000 clones, 91% of them singletons. The CDR3 is made up of 16 amino acids. Germline CDR1 is LNHDA and CDR2 is SQIVND (reference sequence). The V end lost 3 bases, the J end lost 1 base, and 14 bases lay between the germline ends. This chain links TRBV19 with TRBJ2-3; weak D call: TRBD1 (6 bases). Sequencing was done on a sample of peripheral blood. This clonotype originated in a woman aged 60-75 years with active or convalescent COVID-19. CDR3 sequence (DNA): TGTGCCAGTAGTATGCGGGCAGGGGCGGGCACAGATACGCAGTATTTT. Encoded protein: CASSMRAGAGTDTQYF.